The next 22 T cell receptor beta chains were all read from a single sample in a study of T cells after yellow fever vaccination. In TCRdb, the 5' RACE reads were re-called with MiXCR into one record per CDR3 protein. The table includes around 530,000 distinct CDR3 sequences, about a sixth detected once. The material was PBMCs, obtained around 5 days after the first yellow fever vaccination. These receptors originate from a man younger than 30 who received the YFV17D yellow fever vaccine.

This chain joins TRBV7-2 and TRBJ2-2; D is perhaps TRBD1 or TRBD2 (6 bases each). The CDR3 extends over 14 amino acids. Germline values: CDR1 SGHTA, CDR2 FQGNSA. Trimming pared 3 bases from V and 6 bases from J, leaving 11 bases between. The DNA for the CDR3 is TGTGCCAGCAGCTTCCCGGGGGCTTCCGGGGAGCTGTTTTTT. Its protein product is CASSFPGASGELFF.

The chain uses TRBV19 and TRBJ2-1; the match to TRBD1 covers 8 bases. Germline CDR1 LNHDA, CDR2 SQIVND (reference sequence). This CDR3 is built from 15 residues. J gave up 9 bases and V 3 bases, and 10 bases lay outside the gene matches. As DNA, the CDR3 is TGTGCCAGTAGTATCATTCGACAGGGGACGGGTGAGCAGTTCTTC. Protein: CASSIIRQGTGEQFF.

The chain recombines TRBV20-1 with TRBJ1-4; TRBD1 is a possible D gene (6 bases). The CDR3 has 13 amino acids. Germline V gene sequence: CDR1 DFQATT, CDR2 SNEGSKA (reference sequence). Between the trimmed V and J ends, which lost 3 bases and 5 bases, there was a span of 10 bases. In DNA, the CDR3 is TGCAGTGCTAGTCAGGGGTCCAATGAAAAACTGTTTTTT. Translating gives CSASQGSNEKLFF.

This clonotype was detected only a few times. The chain carries TRBV29-1 and TRBJ2-7, with TRBD1 as a possible D gene (5 bases). The ends were cut back, 6 bases at V and 7 bases at J, with 19 bases in the middle. This CDR3 has 13 amino acids. The V gene's germline CDR1 is SQVTM and CDR2 ANQGSEA. The CDR3, as DNA: TGCAGCGTGAAAAACTGGGGCTCAGGAGAGCAGTACTTC. It is translated as CSVKNWGSGEQYF.

This rearrangement joins TRBV30 to TRBJ1-6; D is unclear. Germline assignment: CDR1 GTSNPN and CDR2 SVGIG (reference sequence). Trimming removed 0 bases at V and 0 bases at J, with 9 bases between. This CDR3 region has 16 residues. In DNA, the CDR3 is TGTGCCTGGAGTGTGGGCATAAGCTCCTATAATTCACCCCTCCACTTT. It codes for CAWSVGISSYNSPLHF.

This clonotype was counted only a few times. The V and J genes are TRBV9 and TRBJ2-1; D uncertain. Germline-derived CDR1 and CDR2 are SGDLS and YYNGEE. The V gene lost 0 bases and the J gene lost 3 bases, with 13 bases spanning the gap. There are 16 residues in the CDR3. The CDR3 spells CASSVGLYPRYNEQFF. The CDR3 DNA is TGTGCCAGCAGCGTAGGCCTCTACCCGCGCTACAATGAGCAGTTCTTC.

V usage is TRBV5-1 and J usage is TRBJ1-1; TRBD1 agrees at 10 bases. The CDR3 loop spans 13 amino acids. Looked up from germline, CDR1 is SGHRS and CDR2 is YFSETQ. Trimming cost V 4 bases and J 10 bases; bases outside gene matches: 7. CDR3 sequence (DNA): TGCGCCAGCAGCCTCGGGACAGGGGTTGCAGCTTTCTTT. Translating it yields CASSLGTGVAAFF.

This clonotype was observed a handful of times. V usage is TRBV4-1 and J usage is TRBJ1-5; TRBD1 aligns across 10 bases. V shed 3 bases, J shed 4 bases, and the junction held 9 bases outside the gene matches. The germline CDR1 and CDR2 sequences are MGHRA and YSYEKL. The CDR3 consists of 17 residues. The CDR3 region has the DNA TGCGCCAGCAGCCACACCATTGACAGGGGGCGAAATCAGCCCCAGCATTTT. Protein product: CASSHTIDRGRNQPQHF.

This clonotype came up a few times. The chain links TRBV30 to TRBJ2-1; D gene uncertain. Trimming removed 0 bases from V and 4 bases from J, with 10 bases in between. CDR1 GTSNPN and CDR2 SVGIG come from the germline V gene (reference sequence). There are 14 residues in the CDR3. CDR3 sequence: CAWSVRELYNEQFF. The DNA of the CDR3 is TGTGCCTGGAGTGTAAGGGAACTATACAATGAGCAGTTCTTC.

This clonotype was detected only a few times. The chain combines TRBV19 with TRBJ1-1, with 7 bases lining up with TRBD1. The V segment lost 5 bases and the J segment 3 bases; nucleotides outside the gene matches: 9. From germline, CDR1 is LNHDA and CDR2 SQIVND (reference sequence). The CDR3 has 15 amino acids. The CDR3 coding sequence is TGTGCCAGTAGTCCCCCCGACAGGGTGGACACTGAAGCTTTCTTT. It is translated as CASSPPDRVDTEAFF.

The chain recombines TRBV27 with TRBJ2-3; TRBD2 agrees at 7 bases. Germline trimming cut 5 bases from V and 7 bases from J; bases unmatched to any gene: 15. The germline CDR1 and CDR2 sequences are MNHEY and SMNVEV (reference sequence). This CDR3 has 16 amino acids. The CDR3 nucleotides read TGTGCCAGCAGTCCCGCCGGGACCGGGGGGTTATATACGCAGTATTTT. Protein product: CASSPAGTGGLYTQYF.

This clonotype has only a few counts. The gene calls are TRBV7-3 and TRBJ2-3; D may match TRBD1 or TRBD2 (6 bases each). The V end was cut by 1 base, the J end by 4 bases, with 9 bases between. Germline CDR1 and CDR2: SGHTA and FQGTGA. The CDR3 has 14 amino acids. This CDR3 reads CASSLNGGADTQYF. CDR3 coding DNA: TGTGCCAGCAGCTTAAACGGGGGCGCAGATACGCAGTATTTT. Using reference TRBV7-3 and TRBJ2-3 for the parts outside the CDR3, the full variable domain is GAGVSQTPSNKVTEKGKYVELRCDPISGHTALYWYRQSLGQGPEFLIYFQGTGAADDSGLPNDRFFAVRPEGSVSTLKIQRTERGDSAVYLCASSLNGGADTQYFGPGTRLTVL.

The chain recombines TRBV5-1 with TRBJ2-7, with 8 bases fitting TRBD1. From germline, CDR1 is SGHRS and CDR2 YFSETQ. This CDR3 is 15 amino acids long. The J segment lost 6 bases and the V segment lost 0 bases, leaving 8 bases of the junction unmatched. CDR3 loop: CASSLEDRVKTEQYF. The CDR3 DNA follows: TGCGCCAGCAGCTTGGAGGACAGGGTGAAGACCGAGCAGTACTTC.

In this sample, this clonotype turned up a few times. As DNA, the CDR3 is TGCAGTGCTAGAGCCTCTTTTAAGACAGATACGCAGTATTTT. It encodes CSARASFKTDTQYF. The chain joins TRBV20-1 to TRBJ2-3; D gene ambiguous. The CDR3 extends over 14 amino acids. The V and J ends lost 1 base and 3 bases respectively, with 11 bases between them. CDR1 is DFQATT, CDR2 SNEGSKA, per germline (reference sequence).

The genes are TRBV10-2 and TRBJ1-2; possible D gene TRBD1, 5 bases. The V gene lost 4 bases and the J gene lost 3 bases, with 12 bases spanning the gap. This CDR3 is built from 14 residues. From germline, CDR1 is WSHSY and CDR2 SAAADI. CDR3 bases: TGCGCCAGCAGTGGTATTGTGGGGGACTATGGCTACACCTTC. Its protein is CASSGIVGDYGYTF.

The V and J genes are TRBV7-8 and TRBJ2-7, with TRBD2 identical over 7 bases. The CDR3 consists of 15 residues. V was clipped by 0 bases and J by 3 bases; unmatched bases: 5. The germline gives CDR1 SGHVS, CDR2 FQNEAQ. CDR3 sequence (DNA): TGTGCCAGCAGCTTAGCGGGGGGGACCCTCTACGAGCAGTACTTC. Translation: CASSLAGGTLYEQYF.

As to this clonotype: At one of its ends the junction is not consistent with the germline gene, which may arise from a read error. J is TRBJ2-1 and V is TRBV4-1; a possible D gene is TRBD1 (6 bases). The CDR3 contains 11 residues. In germline, CDR1 is MGHRA, CDR2 YSYEKL. The CDR3: CASSQDLDRTF. CDR3 nucleotide sequence: TGCGCCAGCAGCCAAGACCTGGACAGAACCTTC.

The chain has TRBV20-1 and TRBJ1-4, with D perhaps matching TRBD1 (5 bases). Germline CDR1 DFQATT, CDR2 SNEGSKA (reference sequence). Trimming shortened V by 0 bases and J by 8 bases, and 16 bases separated the two germline ends. This CDR3 has 15 amino acids. CDR3 sequence: CSARDLRQGSEKLFF. CDR3 DNA sequence: TGCAGTGCTAGAGATCTCAGGCAGGGTAGCGAAAAACTGTTTTTT.

This clonotype occurred many times. J is TRBJ2-2 and V is TRBV27; 7 bases agree with TRBD1. The germline gives CDR1 MNHEY, CDR2 SMNVEV (reference sequence). The CDR3 loop spans 17 amino acids. V was pared by 7 bases and J by 4 bases, with 15 bases of the junction left unmatched. CDR3: CASTGLGQPGITGELFF. Here the CDR3 DNA reads TGTGCCAGCACCGGACTGGGACAGCCGGGGATCACCGGGGAGCTGTTTTTT.

The rearrangement links TRBV29-1 to TRBJ2-3; TRBD2 might be the D (6 bases). Germline CDR1 reads SQVTM; CDR2 reads ANQGSEA. The CDR3 spans 14 residues. The germline V and J ends were trimmed by 7 bases and 5 bases, with 19 bases remaining between them. CDR3 residues: CSAVRLAIRDTQYF. The CDR3 DNA is TGCAGCGCCGTGAGGCTAGCGATACGAGATACGCAGTATTTT.

The chain couples TRBV9 to TRBJ2-3; TRBD2 might be the D (5 bases). The ends were cut back, 1 base at V and 1 base at J, with 7 bases in the middle. CDR1 and CDR2 (germline): SGDLS, YYNGEE. This CDR3 region has 14 residues. The CDR3 region is CASSVFGGTDTQYF. CDR3 DNA sequence: TGTGCCAGCAGCGTATTCGGGGGCACAGATACGCAGTATTTT.

This chain joins TRBV7-6 and TRBJ1-1; D ambiguous. The CDR3 is made up of 14 amino acids. V lost 4 bases and J lost 3, with 12 bases in between. The germline V gene has CDR1 SGHVS and CDR2 FNYEAQ. The CDR3 loop is CASSSPVGDTEAFF. The DNA for the CDR3 is TGTGCCAGCAGCTCCCCAGTCGGTGACACTGAAGCTTTCTTT.